This T cell receptor beta chain was identified during a study of T cell responses to AZD1222 COVID-19 vaccine. Study observations and caveats: Mostly white British, mostly female donors; authors suggested clonal diversity may be underestimated.

Concerning this clone: Its specificity is not known.

The CDR3 is made up of 15 amino acids. Germline CDR1 is SGHTA and CDR2 is FQGNSA. V was shortened by 1 base and J by 2 bases, with 11 bases between the two germline ends. TCRdb's copy holds only in-frame clones and misses some; the assay was immunoSEQ multiplex PCR. The table shows approximately 180,000 clones, with 87% occurring only once. The receptor was isolated from an adult in good health. The chain uses TRBV7-2 and TRBJ2-5; D perhaps matches TRBD2 (5 bases). This material consisted of peripheral blood, taken on day 0 of AZD1222 vaccination. The chain's CDR3 is CASSLGLRGQETQYF. CDR3 coding DNA: TGTGCCAGCAGCTTAGGTCTTAGAGGGCAAGAGACCCAGTACTTC. The full variable domain, its missing parts supplied by reference TRBV7-2 and TRBJ2-5, is GAGVSQSPSNKVTEKGKDVELRCDPISGHTALYWYRQSLGQGLEFLIYFQGNSAPDKSGLPSDRFSAERTGGSVSTLTIQRTQQEDSAVYLCASSLGLRGQETQYFGPGTRLLVL.